This TCR beta chain was retrieved from a study of post-analysis software for immune sequencing data. At the level of the study: Clinical courses comprised relapsing-remitting, secondary progressive and progressive-relapsing multiple sclerosis. The study's findings and limits: A few TRBV segments occurring more often in patients than controls included TRBV5-6, TRBV5-1 and TRBV20-1. Batch-mates among the samples co-clustered strongly by F measure. Multiple sclerosis patients had significantly lower normalized Chao1 diversity than controls.

This clonotype was observed a handful of times. The antigen is unknown. V trimming: 6 bases; J trimming: 0 bases; junction bases outside the gene matches: 11. The CDR3 runs to 16 residues. Germline CDR1 reads DFQATT; CDR2 reads SNEGSKA (reference sequence). Prepared TCR beta cDNA libraries contained unique molecular identifiers. From approximately 0.95 to 9.8 million T cells, hundreds of thousands of cDNA molecules were obtained. TCRdb re-called the PCR reads with MiXCR, one entry per CDR3 protein. The sample gives roughly 700,000 distinct CDR3 sequences, roughly 27% of which show up once; approximately 0.55% is in the top ten.

This clonotype originated in a girl aged 5-17 years with multiple sclerosis. The chain carries TRBV20-1 and TRBJ1-5; the match to TRBD1 covers 7 bases. Sample: blood. The CDR3 DNA follows: TGCAGTGCGGCAAGCCCAGGGGGTTCTAGCAATCAGCCCCAGCATTTT. This codes for CSAASPGGSSNQPQHF.